What follows are 29 T cell receptor beta chains derived from one specimen sequenced in a study of blood T cell repertoires in COVID-19. TCRdb's copy holds only in-frame clones and misses some; the assay was immunoSEQ multiplex PCR. The table has a few hundred thousand clones, about 86% seen once; the top ten hold almost 2%. Sequenced input: peripheral blood. The receptors derive from a man aged 30 to 39 with active or convalescent COVID-19.

V gene TRBV29-1 combines with J gene TRBJ1-2; TRBD1 matches at 8 bases. CDR3 length equals 14 residues. The V gene end was trimmed by 4 bases and the J gene end by 8 bases; junction bases not matched to a gene: 12. Germline CDR1 is SQVTM and CDR2 is ANQGSEA. The CDR3 protein is CSVAVGQGAGGYTF. CDR3 in DNA: TGCAGCGTTGCGGTGGGTCAGGGGGCAGGGGGCTACACCTTC.

The V gene is TRBV27, the J gene TRBJ2-7, with TRBD1 as a possible D gene (5 bases). CDR1 is MNHEY, CDR2 SMNVEV, per germline (reference sequence). This CDR3 region has 13 residues. V was clipped by 6 bases and J by 3 bases, with 12 bases between them. Here the CDR3 DNA reads TGTGCCAGCAGACGCAGGGAAGGCTACGAGCAGTACTTC. Its protein is CASRRREGYEQYF.

V is TRBV28 and J is TRBJ2-7; TRBD1 is a possible D gene (6 bases). CDR1 and CDR2 from the germline V gene are MDHEN and SYDVKM. The ends were cut back, 5 bases at V and 5 bases at J, with 19 bases in the middle. This CDR3 contains 15 residues. The DNA of the CDR3 is TGTGCCAGCAGTCCCATGACAGGTACGGTACACGAGCAGTACTTC. Encoded protein: CASSPMTGTVHEQYF.

This clone occurred once. This rearrangement joins TRBV27 to TRBJ1-4; 9 bases align to TRBD1. The length of the CDR3 is 14 residues. Germline V gene lookup returns CDR1 MNHEY and CDR2 SMNVEV (reference sequence). V was clipped by 8 bases and J by 8 bases; unmatched bases: 9. The CDR3 region has the DNA TGTGCCAGCCGCTCCGGGACAGGGTTAGAAAAACTGTTTTTT. Protein sequence: CASRSGTGLEKLFF.

The chain links TRBV7-8 to TRBJ1-4, with TRBD1 identical over 7 bases. Germline V gene data show CDR1 as SGHVS and CDR2 as FQNEAQ. The J segment lost 4 bases and the V segment lost 5 bases, leaving 4 bases of the junction unmatched. The CDR3 sequence is 14 residues long. The CDR3 region has the DNA TGTGCCAGCAGCGTGGACAGGAATAATGAAAAACTGTTTTTT. It yields the protein CASSVDRNNEKLFF. The full variable domain, rest sourced from reference TRBV7-8 and TRBJ1-4, is GAGVSQSPRYKVAKRGQDVALRCDPISGHVSLFWYQQALGQGPEFLTYFQNEAQLDKSGLPSDRFFAERPEGSVSTLKIQRTQQEDSAVYLCASSVDRNNEKLFFGSGTQLSVL.

J is TRBJ1-3 and V is TRBV25-1; the D gene is possibly TRBD1 (5 bases). V was cut by 3 bases and J by 2 bases, with 11 bases left in between. This CDR3 comprises 15 residues. Looked up from germline, CDR1 is MGHDK and CDR2 is SYGVNS. The CDR3 nucleotides read TGTGCCAGCAGTGATTTCACAGGCGCTGGAAACACCATATATTTT. Translation: CASSDFTGAGNTIYF.

The rearrangement joins TRBV21-1 to TRBJ1-5; the table's D call TRBD1 went unverified against the DNA. TRBV21-1 is recorded as a pseudogene. The CDR3 contains 14 residues. CDR3 protein: CASGTGTGNQPQHF. The CDR3 nucleotides are TGTGCCAGCGGGACTGGGACAGGCAATCAGCCCCAGCATTTT.

This chain links TRBV7-6 with TRBJ2-1; 10 nucleotides agree with TRBD2. CDR3 size: 15 residues. V dropped 5 bases and J dropped 5; count of bases not matched to a gene: 6. Germline loops: CDR1 SGHVS, CDR2 FNYEAQ. The DNA of the CDR3 is TGTGCCAGCAGCCCGGAGCGGGGGGGTCACAATGAGCAGTTCTTC. Its protein is CASSPERGGHNEQFF.

The rearrangement uses TRBV29-1 and TRBJ2-7; 7 bases are a match to TRBD2. With 7 bases clipped from V and 3 bases from J, the junction kept 9 bases outside the gene matches. From germline, CDR1 is SQVTM and CDR2 ANQGSEA. This CDR3 comprises 13 residues. CDR3 coding DNA: TGCAGCGCTTCTAACGGGGGGAACTACGAGCAGTACTTC. It codes for CSASNGGNYEQYF.

The rearrangement joins TRBV14 to TRBJ1-1; D possibly corresponds to TRBD1 (6 bases). The CDR3 sequence is 12 residues long. The germline gives CDR1 SGHDN, CDR2 FVKESK. The V gene lost 1 base and the J gene lost 8 bases, with 8 bases spanning the gap. The CDR3 sequence is CASSQVRGEAFF. CDR3 nucleotides: TGTGCCAGCAGCCAAGTCAGGGGAGAAGCTTTCTTT.

This rearrangement joins TRBV7-2 to TRBJ1-3, with D uncertain. CDR1 SGHTA and CDR2 FQGNSA come from the germline V gene. The CDR3 runs to 16 residues. V was shortened by 4 bases and J by 0 bases, with 13 bases between the two germline ends. For the CDR3, the DNA is TGTGCCAGCAGCTCCACCTATTCAATCTCTGGAAACACCATATATTTT. It specifies CASSSTYSISGNTIYF.

This sequence joins TRBV7-8 and TRBJ1-2; TRBD1 agrees at 7 bases. Losses at the gene ends were 2 bases for V and 6 bases for J; bases not matched to a gene: 6. Germline V lookup: CDR1 SGHVS, CDR2 FQNEAQ. The CDR3 runs to 14 residues. The DNA of the CDR3 is TGTGCCAGCAGCTTAAGGGGCAGGGGGGATGGCTACACCTTC. This codes for CASSLRGRGDGYTF. Full variable domain (remainder filled in from reference TRBV7-8 and TRBJ1-2): GAGVSQSPRYKVAKRGQDVALRCDPISGHVSLFWYQQALGQGPEFLTYFQNEAQLDKSGLPSDRFFAERPEGSVSTLKIQRTQQEDSAVYLCASSLRGRGDGYTFGSGTRLTVV.

The chain links TRBV30 to TRBJ2-7; D unclear. Germline CDR1 reads GTSNPN; CDR2 reads SVGIG (reference sequence). The CDR3 length is 14 residues. V was clipped by 2 bases and J by 1 base, with 12 bases between them. The CDR3 DNA reads TGTGCCTGGAGTCTCGCCGACGGGTCCTACGAGCAGTACTTC. It yields the protein CAWSLADGSYEQYF.

The rearrangement links TRBV15 to TRBJ2-5; D is possibly TRBD1 (7 bases). CDR1 is LNHNV and CDR2 is YYDKDF in the germline V gene (reference sequence). Trimming took 9 bases from V and 4 from J, leaving 21 bases between them. CDR3 length: 15 residues. For the CDR3, the DNA is TGTGCCACAGATCGAGGAGGGGGCGCGTTAGAGACCCAGTACTTC. Translated: CATDRGGGALETQYF.

The rearrangement joins TRBV2 to TRBJ1-5, with a possible D match to TRBD1 (6 bases). The CDR3 has 13 amino acids. V shed 2 bases and J shed 6 bases, with 8 bases lying between them. Germline CDR1 is SNHLY and CDR2 is FYNNEI. In nucleotides, the CDR3 is TGTGCCAGCAGTGAAATACAGGGTCAGCCCCAGCATTTT. This sequence encodes CASSEIQGQPQHF.

About this clone: Other nucleotide sequences from this sample produce the same CDR3. The chain recombines TRBV2 with TRBJ1-2; 9 bases agree with TRBD1. Germline V gene sequence: CDR1 SNHLY, CDR2 FYNNEI. V shed 3 bases, J shed 1 base, and the junction held 3 bases outside the gene matches. The CDR3 consists of 15 residues. CDR3 in DNA: TGTGCCAGCAGTGAGTCGGGACAGGGTAACTATGGCTACACCTTC. Its translation: CASSESGQGNYGYTF.

The chain couples TRBV20-1 to TRBJ1-1, with unresolved D. Trimming took off 3 bases at V and 9 bases at J, with 8 bases between the two ends. The CDR3 contains 10 residues. Per the germline V gene, CDR1 is DFQATT and CDR2 is SNEGSKA (reference sequence). The CDR3: CSASVQKAFF. The CDR3 DNA follows: TGCAGTGCTAGTGTCCAGAAAGCTTTCTTT.

The V call is TRBV25-1, the J call TRBJ2-7; D possibly corresponds to TRBD1 (5 bases). Germline CDR1 and CDR2: MGHDK and SYGVNS. Trimming left V 1 base short and J 6 bases short, with 16 bases between. The CDR3 totals 15 residues. In nucleotides, the CDR3 is TGTGCCAGCAGTGAATCAGCCACAGGATGGCGCGAGCAGTACTTC. Residues: CASSESATGWREQYF.

This clone was recorded once. The chain recombines TRBV5-4 with TRBJ2-1, with TRBD2 matching over 7 bases. The CDR3 has 14 residues. Per germline, CDR1 SGHNT and CDR2 YYREEE (reference sequence). With 4 bases clipped from V and 4 bases from J, the junction kept 5 bases outside the gene matches. CDR3 DNA: TGTGCCAGCAGCGCGTTAGCGGGTTACAATGAGCAGTTCTTC. Its translation is CASSALAGYNEQFF.

The J gene is TRBJ2-6, the V gene TRBV27; the D gene is possibly TRBD2 (5 bases). The CDR3 sequence is 17 residues long. With 2 bases removed from V and 2 bases from J, the gap between germline ends came to 13 bases. Per germline, CDR1 MNHEY and CDR2 SMNVEV (reference sequence). CDR3 DNA: TGTGCCAGCAGTTTAAGGCATATCGGGGCTGGGGCCAACGTCCTGACTTTC. This encodes CASSLRHIGAGANVLTF. Complete variable domain (other parts from reference TRBV27 and TRBJ2-6): EAQVTQNPRYLITVTGKKLTVTCSQNMNHEYMSWYRQDPGLGLRQIYYSMNVEVTDKGDVPEGYKVSRKEKRNFPLILESPSPNQTSLYFCASSLRHIGAGANVLTFGAGSRLTVL.

This chain uses TRBV15 with TRBJ1-1, with unresolved D. Trimming took 1 base from V and 8 from J, leaving 11 bases between them. Germline V gene lookup returns CDR1 LNHNV and CDR2 YYDKDF (reference sequence). The CDR3 consists of 13 residues. The CDR3 DNA is TGTGCCACCAGCAGAGTTAAGACGACAGAAGCTTTCTTT. It is translated as CATSRVKTTEAFF.

The chain recombines TRBV10-3 with TRBJ1-2; 7 nucleotides align to TRBD1. The CDR3 is made up of 15 amino acids. CDR1 and CDR2 from the germline V gene are ENHRY and SYGVKD. V trimming: 10 bases; J trimming: 3 bases; junction bases outside the gene matches: 14. The CDR3 DNA follows: TGTGCCACCATACCAACGAATACAGGGGACTATGGCTACACCTTC. Translating gives CATIPTNTGDYGYTF.

This clone was observed a handful of times. The chain recombines TRBV6-2 or TRBV6-3 with TRBJ2-7; D not resolved. CDR3 length equals 12 residues. Germline V CDR1 and CDR2: MNHEY, SVGEGT. V was trimmed by 5 bases and J by 5 bases, leaving 10 bases between them. The chain's CDR3 is CASSPGFDEQYF. In nucleotides, the CDR3 is TGTGCCAGCAGTCCAGGATTTGACGAGCAGTACTTC.

In DNA, the CDR3 is TGTGCCAGCAGCTTAGCGCTTAGGGTTGGGGGGGAGCCCCAGCATTTT. Encoded protein: CASSLALRVGGEPQHF. J is TRBJ1-5 and V is TRBV7-8; tentative D call: TRBD1 (5 bases). Germline V gene lookup returns CDR1 SGHVS and CDR2 FQNEAQ. Trimming left V 0 bases short and J 8 bases short, with 17 bases between. This CDR3 spans 16 amino acids.

V is TRBV10-2 and J is TRBJ2-7; perhaps TRBD2 as D (5 bases). The CDR3 spans 14 residues. Germline V gene sequence: CDR1 WSHSY, CDR2 SAAADI. Deletions cut 6 bases from V and 3 bases from J, with 15 bases between. The CDR3 bases are TGCGCCAGCAGACTTAGGACTGATTACTACGAGCAGTACTTC. Its protein product is CASRLRTDYYEQYF.

The sample holds one count of this clone. The rearrangement links TRBV4-1 to TRBJ1-3; 11 bases are a match to TRBD1. The CDR3 is made up of 16 amino acids. Germline V gene data show CDR1 as MGHRA and CDR2 as YSYEKL. Trimming took 2 bases from V and 2 from J; bases not matched to a gene: 2. The CDR3 DNA reads TGCGCCAGCAGCCAACCGGACAGGGGGCCTGGAAACACCATATATTTT. This sequence encodes CASSQPDRGPGNTIYF.

In its sample, this clone was seen once. The chain has TRBV5-6 and TRBJ2-5, with 10 bases identical to TRBD2. V dropped 0 bases and J dropped 5; count of bases not matched to a gene: 7. The germline CDR1 and CDR2 sequences are SGHDT and YYEEEE. CDR3 length: 16 amino acids. CDR3 coding DNA: TGTGCCAGCAGCTTGGTAGCGGGGGGATTAGGGGAGACCCAGTACTTC. Translation: CASSLVAGGLGETQYF.

The rearrangement uses TRBV5-6 and TRBJ1-2; D is ambiguous. V lost 2 bases to trimming and J lost 8 bases, with 31 bases between them. CDR3 length: 19 amino acids. CDR1 SGHDT and CDR2 YYEEEE come from the germline V gene. The CDR3 bases are TGTGCCAGCAGCTTTGGTATAGGAATGCAGGTCCCCGTGTCTGACGGCTACACCTTC. The encoded protein is CASSFGIGMQVPVSDGYTF.

The chain has TRBV3-1 (or the pseudogene TRBV3-2) and TRBJ2-5, with unresolved D. Germline values: CDR1 LGHDT, CDR2 YNNKEL (reference sequence). Trimming took off 4 bases at V and 4 bases at J, with 7 bases between the two ends. The CDR3 is 12 amino acids. CDR3 in DNA: TGTGCCAGCAGCCCCCTGAGAGAGACCCAGTACTTC. Protein product: CASSPLRETQYF.